This T cell receptor beta chain was documented in a study of blood T cells in healthy people across ages. Study-wide results and limits: Both higher diversity and more naive CD4+ cells marked long-lived donors when set against aged donors.

V gave up 4 bases and J gave up 10 bases; unmatched junction bases: 15. This CDR3 has 14 amino acids. CDR1 is SQVTM and CDR2 is ANQGSEA in the germline V gene. With a J-beta primer mix and a sample-barcoded 5' primer, a second PCR ran about 7 to 12 cycles. Each CDR3 protein is one row after TCRdb ran MiXCR on the 5' RACE reads. In the table there are about a million distinct CDR3 sequences, about 53% of which are singletons. On this clonotype: Its antigen is not known.

The chain is built from TRBV29-1 and TRBJ1-1; 7 nucleotides match TRBD1. This TCR came from a woman aged 60-75 years in good health. The sample comprised blood. CDR3 sequence: CSVGGWNRGRGAFF. The CDR3 bases are TGCAGCGTTGGGGGTTGGAACAGGGGACGGGGAGCTTTCTTT.